These 24 T cell receptor beta chains share one sample of origin, sequenced in a study of cytomegalovirus exposure and HLA in healthy donors. PCR involved 60 Vbeta and 13 Jbeta primers. Sequencing used immunoSEQ multiplex PCR; TCRdb keeps in-frame clones, though not all of them. This sample yields 150,000 to 200,000 clones, of which around three quarters are seen a single time; around 2% belongs to the top ten. The sample consisted of PBMCs. These TCRs come from a woman in her thirties in good health and CMV-seropositive.

The chain carries TRBV9 and TRBJ1-2, with D possibly TRBD1 on 6 matching bases. This CDR3 contains 15 residues. CDR1 is SGDLS and CDR2 is YYNGEE in the germline V gene. Trimming stripped 6 bases from V and 7 bases from J, with 22 bases between. DNA of the CDR3: TGTGCCAGCACTCCGGGGGGGGCAGGGGAGGGTGGCTACACCTTC. Encoded protein: CASTPGGAGEGGYTF.

The chain has TRBV15 and TRBJ2-5, with 10 bases fitting TRBD2. This CDR3 has 16 residues. With V trimmed by 5 bases and J by 1 base, 7 bases remained unmatched. CDR1 is LNHNV and CDR2 is YYDKDF in the germline V gene (reference sequence). DNA of the CDR3: TGTGCCACCAGCGGACGGACTAGCGGAATCCAAGAGACCCAGTACTTC. Its translation: CATSGRTSGIQETQYF.

For this clone: Other DNA sequences of this sample code for an identical CDR3. This chain links TRBV11-3 with TRBJ1-1; tentatively, D is TRBD1 (6 bases). Trimming removed 8 bases at V and 1 base at J, with 11 bases between. Germline-derived CDR1 and CDR2 are SGHNT and YENEEA. The CDR3 is made up of 13 amino acids. CDR3 nucleotides: TGTGCCAGCTCCTACAGGGAGAACACTGAAGCTTTCTTT. Its protein product is CASSYRENTEAFF.

This clone was recorded once. The junction shows a germline mismatch at one end, possibly a read error. The chain has TRBV5-1 and TRBJ2-5; the D gene is possibly TRBD2 (6 bases). Germline values: CDR1 SGHRS, CDR2 YFSETQ. This CDR3 has 14 amino acids. The CDR3: CASSPSGSQEAQYF. The CDR3 DNA reads TGCGCCAGCAGCCCATCCGGGAGCCAAGAGGCCCAGTACTTC.

The rearrangement uses TRBV15 and TRBJ2-6; no clear D gene. The germline V gene encodes CDR1 LNHNV and CDR2 YYDKDF (reference sequence). The CDR3 runs to 15 residues. The germline V and J ends were trimmed by 0 bases and 4 bases, with 7 bases remaining between them. The CDR3 DNA reads TGTGCCACCAGCAGAGACCCCTCCGGGGCCAACGTCCTGACTTTC. This gives the protein CATSRDPSGANVLTF.

This clone was detected only a few times. This chain connects TRBV6-1 to TRBJ2-7; 7 bases align to TRBD2. V shed 5 bases, J shed 2 bases, and the junction held 6 bases outside the gene matches. CDR1 MNHNS and CDR2 SASEGT come from the germline V gene. The CDR3 has 14 amino acids. CDR3 in DNA: TGTGCCAGCAGTAGGGAGGGTCCTACCTACGAGCAGTACTTC. It specifies CASSREGPTYEQYF.

The rearrangement links TRBV29-1 to TRBJ2-2; the match to TRBD1 covers 7 bases. J was trimmed by 3 bases and V by 7 bases; bases with no gene match: 8. This CDR3 region has 14 residues. CDR1 is SQVTM, CDR2 ANQGSEA, per germline. CDR3 sequence (DNA): TGCAGCGCCCACAGGGGAATGGACACCGGGGAGCTGTTTTTT. Translation gives CSAHRGMDTGELFF.

The CDR3 protein is CASSLGPLETGELFF. CDR3 sequence (DNA): TGTGCCAGCAGCTTAGGGCCGCTAGAGACCGGGGAGCTGTTTTTT. V gene TRBV7-2 combines with J gene TRBJ2-2; D is uncertain. V was shortened by 1 base and J by 5 bases, with 11 bases between the two germline ends. The germline V gene encodes CDR1 SGHTA and CDR2 FQGNSA. This CDR3 contains 15 residues.

This clone was seen once. J is TRBJ2-1 and V is TRBV27, with D tentatively TRBD1 (6 bases). Germline V gives CDR1 MNHEY, CDR2 SMNVEV (reference sequence). V was clipped by 6 bases and J by 14 bases, with 23 bases between them. The CDR3 runs 14 residues. CDR3 DNA sequence: TGTGCCAGCAGCCTCTTACAGGGCCCGAGGGAAGAGTTCTTC. It codes for CASSLLQGPREEFF.

The chain employs TRBV19 and TRBJ1-1; D not resolved. The CDR3 totals 13 residues. Trimming pared 7 bases from V and 1 base from J, leaving 10 bases between. CDR1 is LNHDA and CDR2 is SQIVND in the germline V gene (reference sequence). The CDR3 spells CASTSGRNTEAFF. CDR3 bases: TGTGCCAGTACTAGCGGTAGGAACACTGAAGCTTTCTTT.

This rearrangement joins TRBV28 to TRBJ2-5; TRBD1 matches 7 bases. Gene TRBJ2-7 matches the end of the DNA better, so the J call may be wrong. CDR3 size: 14 residues. Germline CDR1 is MDHEN and CDR2 is SYDVKM. Here the CDR3 DNA reads TGTGCCAGCAGTTTCCTCGACAGGGCCTACGAGCAGTACTTC. Its translation is CASSFLDRAYEQYF.

The genes are TRBV28 and TRBJ1-1; 7 positions match TRBD1. Germline values: CDR1 MDHEN, CDR2 SYDVKM. CDR3 length: 17 residues. The V gene end was trimmed by 6 bases and the J gene end by 0 bases; junction bases not matched to a gene: 13. The CDR3 DNA reads TGTGCCAGCAGCACATTAAGGACAGGTCAGATGAACACTGAAGCTTTCTTT. This translates into CASSTLRTGQMNTEAFF.

This chain connects TRBV28 to TRBJ2-2; 9 bases fit TRBD2. The CDR3 sequence is 20 residues long. CDR1 MDHEN and CDR2 SYDVKM come from the germline V gene. V lost 4 bases and J lost 0; bases outside the gene matches: 15. The CDR3 sequence: CASSSLLASGEPPNTGELFF. The CDR3 DNA is TGTGCCAGCAGTTCCCTCCTGGCTAGCGGGGAGCCGCCGAACACCGGGGAGCTGTTTTTT.

The table lists this clone with a count of one. This chain links TRBV10-3 with TRBJ1-2; weak D call: TRBD1 (6 bases). Germline V gene lookup returns CDR1 ENHRY and CDR2 SYGVKD. The CDR3 extends over 15 amino acids. The ends were cut back, 0 bases at V and 2 bases at J, with 10 bases in the middle. CDR3 amino acids: CAISESTGFNYGYTF. CDR3 in DNA: TGTGCCATCAGTGAGTCGACAGGATTCAACTATGGCTACACCTTC.

CDR3 in DNA: TGTGCCAGCAGTGAAGCGGCTAGGTGGGGCAATCAGCCCCAGCATTTT. It yields the protein CASSEAARWGNQPQHF. This sequence joins TRBV6-1 and TRBJ1-5; D remains ambiguous. This CDR3 region has 16 residues. The germline V and J ends were trimmed by 0 bases and 2 bases, with 11 bases remaining between them. Germline values: CDR1 MNHNS, CDR2 SASEGT.

The chain couples TRBV28 to TRBJ2-7, with D possibly matching TRBD1 (5 bases). V was pared by 5 bases and J by 5 bases, with 16 bases between. The V gene's germline CDR1 is MDHEN and CDR2 SYDVKM. CDR3 size: 14 residues. CDR3 in amino acids: CASSLGRIVHEQYF. For the CDR3, the DNA is TGTGCCAGCAGTCTGGGGCGCATAGTCCACGAGCAGTACTTC. The complete variable domain, with remaining parts taken from reference TRBV28 and TRBJ2-7, reads DVKVTQSSRYLVKRTGEKVFLECVQDMDHENMFWYRQDPGLGLRLIYFSYDVKMKEKGDIPEGYSVSREKKERFSLILESASTNQTSMYLCASSLGRIVHEQYFGPGTRLTVT.

This clone was seen only a few times. The chain carries TRBV7-2 and TRBJ2-7, with 11 bases fitting TRBD2. This CDR3 spans 13 amino acids. The germline V gene encodes CDR1 SGHTA and CDR2 FQGNSA. V shed 4 bases and J 7 bases; nucleotides not matched to a gene: 3. CDR3 coding DNA: TGTGCCAGCAGCTCCCGGACTAGCGGGGAGCAGTACTTC. It codes for CASSSRTSGEQYF.

The rearrangement uses TRBV28 and TRBJ2-1, with D possibly being TRBD1 (6 bases). This CDR3 has 15 residues. V was pared by 3 bases and J by 11 bases, with 20 bases between. Germline CDR1 MDHEN, CDR2 SYDVKM. The chain's CDR3 is CASSFRDTAIPKQFF. The CDR3 region has the DNA TGTGCCAGCAGTTTCCGGGACACAGCCATTCCCAAGCAGTTCTTC.

This clone appeared a single time. The rearrangement uses TRBV5-4 and TRBJ1-2; 12 bases map to TRBD1. Germline loops: CDR1 SGHNT, CDR2 YYREEE (reference sequence). The CDR3 is 14 residues long. V trimming: 5 bases; J trimming: 8 bases; junction bases outside the gene matches: 7. This chain's CDR3 is CASSARDRGRGYTF. The CDR3 DNA sequence: TGTGCCAGCAGTGCCCGGGACAGGGGGCGAGGCTACACCTTC.

This clone was found a few times. The chain is built from TRBV6-1 and TRBJ1-3, with D perhaps matching TRBD1 (6 bases). Trimming removed 7 bases at V and 8 bases at J, with 15 bases between. CDR3 size: 13 residues. CDR1 is MNHNS, CDR2 SASEGT, per germline. The CDR3 protein is CASTTGPGDTIYF. The CDR3 nucleotides read TGTGCCAGCACCACAGGGCCTGGGGACACCATATATTTT.

The rearrangement uses TRBV9 and TRBJ2-5; D is unclear. With 3 bases removed from V and 7 bases from J, the gap between germline ends came to 16 bases. The CDR3 loop spans 14 amino acids. CDR1 is SGDLS and CDR2 is YYNGEE in the germline V gene. This chain's CDR3 is CASSARGEAGTQYF. The CDR3 nucleotides are TGTGCCAGCAGCGCCCGAGGTGAGGCCGGGACCCAGTACTTC.

J is TRBJ2-7 and V is TRBV10-2; maybe TRBD1 (6 bases). V was cut by 2 bases and J by 1 base, with 9 bases left in between. Germline V lookup: CDR1 WSHSY, CDR2 SAAADI. The CDR3 totals 14 residues. The CDR3 nucleotides read TGCGCCAGCAGTGAGACAGGGTTTTCCTACGAGCAGTACTTC. Its protein product is CASSETGFSYEQYF.

This chain links TRBV7-9 with TRBJ1-1; 10 nucleotides align to TRBD1. CDR1 is SEHNR, CDR2 FQNEAQ, per germline (reference sequence). V shed 5 bases, J shed 6 bases, and the junction held 12 bases outside the gene matches. This CDR3 has 16 amino acids. The CDR3 DNA follows: TGTGCCAGCAGCCGCCTTGCGGGACAGGGGTTGTCTGAAGCTTTCTTT. This translates into CASSRLAGQGLSEAFF.

V and J are TRBV28 and TRBJ2-7; D gene ambiguous. The germline gives CDR1 MDHEN, CDR2 SYDVKM. CDR3 length equals 12 residues. V gave up 8 bases and J gave up 2 bases, with 10 bases separating them. CDR3: CASSLVAYEQYF. The CDR3 DNA reads TGTGCCAGCTCCTTAGTTGCCTACGAGCAGTACTTC.